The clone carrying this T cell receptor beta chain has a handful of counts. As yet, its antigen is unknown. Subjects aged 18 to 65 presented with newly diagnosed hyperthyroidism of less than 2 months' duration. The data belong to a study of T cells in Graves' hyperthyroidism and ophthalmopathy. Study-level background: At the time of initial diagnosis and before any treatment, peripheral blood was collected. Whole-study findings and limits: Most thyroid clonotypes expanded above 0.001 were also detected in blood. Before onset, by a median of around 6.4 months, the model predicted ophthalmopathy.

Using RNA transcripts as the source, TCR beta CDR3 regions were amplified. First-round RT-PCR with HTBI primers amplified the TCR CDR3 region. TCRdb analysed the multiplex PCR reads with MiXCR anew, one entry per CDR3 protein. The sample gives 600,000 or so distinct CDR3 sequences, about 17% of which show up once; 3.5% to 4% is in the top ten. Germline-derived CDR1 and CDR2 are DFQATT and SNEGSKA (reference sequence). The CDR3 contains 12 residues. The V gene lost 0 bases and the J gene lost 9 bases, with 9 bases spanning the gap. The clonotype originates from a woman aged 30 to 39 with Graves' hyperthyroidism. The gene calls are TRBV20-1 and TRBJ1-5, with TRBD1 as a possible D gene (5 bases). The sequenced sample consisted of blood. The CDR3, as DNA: TGCAGTGCTAGAGATCAGGGATCGCCCCAGCATTTT. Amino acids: CSARDQGSPQHF.